This TCR beta chain was profiled in a study of cytomegalovirus exposure and HLA in healthy donors. Study-wide context: Of all 400 or so donors who were genotyped, roughly 81% belonged to the Caucasian-associated ancestry cluster. Notes on the study in general: Several of the most significant clusters appeared, in a later analysis, to be linked to common viral pathogens. Reportedly, a later analysis found an Asian-associated ancestry cluster had fewer N-insertions than the roughly 670-donor mean. A missense DCLRE1C variant was associated with V- and J-gene trimming of TCR beta chains in a later analysis, and an independent cohort replicated the association.

Use of 60 Vbeta and 13 Jbeta primers characterized the PCR. Generated by immunoSEQ multiplex PCR, the TCRdb table keeps only in-frame clones and is missing some. The table shows 150,000 to 200,000 clones, with around 84% occurring only once. This CDR3 spans 14 amino acids. Trimming took off 3 bases at V and 4 bases at J, with 10 bases between the two ends. CDR1 is MDHEN, CDR2 SYDVKM, per germline. As regards this clone: Antigen specificity is unknown.

The sample comprised PBMCs. The source is a man aged 18 to 30 in good health and CMV-seropositive. The chain links TRBV28 to TRBJ1-5; D ambiguous. The CDR3 spells CASSFSPQNQPQHF. The CDR3 DNA reads as TGTGCCAGCAGTTTTTCGCCCCAGAATCAGCCCCAGCATTTT.